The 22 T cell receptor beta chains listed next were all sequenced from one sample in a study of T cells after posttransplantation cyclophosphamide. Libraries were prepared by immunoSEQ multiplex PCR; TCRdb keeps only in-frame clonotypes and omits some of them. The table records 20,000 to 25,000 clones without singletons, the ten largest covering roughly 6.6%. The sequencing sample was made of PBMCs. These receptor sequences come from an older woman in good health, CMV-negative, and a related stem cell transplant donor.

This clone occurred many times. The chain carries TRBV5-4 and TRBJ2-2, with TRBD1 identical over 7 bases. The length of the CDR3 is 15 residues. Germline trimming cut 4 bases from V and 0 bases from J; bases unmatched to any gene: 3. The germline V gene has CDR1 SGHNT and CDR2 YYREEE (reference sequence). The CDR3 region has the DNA TGTGCCAGCAGCCCCGGGACAGCGAACACCGGGGAGCTGTTTTTT. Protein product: CASSPGTANTGELFF.

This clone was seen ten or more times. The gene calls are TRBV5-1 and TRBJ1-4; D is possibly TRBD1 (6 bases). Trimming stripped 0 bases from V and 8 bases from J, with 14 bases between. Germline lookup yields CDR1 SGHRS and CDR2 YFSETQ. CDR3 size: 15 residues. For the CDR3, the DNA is TGCGCCAGCAGCTTGGCGGCGGGGGCGCAGGAAAAACTGTTTTTT. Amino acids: CASSLAAGAQEKLFF.

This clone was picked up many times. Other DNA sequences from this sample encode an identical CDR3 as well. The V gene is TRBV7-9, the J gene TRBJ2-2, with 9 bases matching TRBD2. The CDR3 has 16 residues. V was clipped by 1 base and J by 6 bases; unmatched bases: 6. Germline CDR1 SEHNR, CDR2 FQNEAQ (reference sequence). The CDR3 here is CASSLVLGLASGELFF. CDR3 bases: TGTGCCAGCAGCTTAGTACTGGGACTAGCATCCGGGGAGCTGTTTTTT.

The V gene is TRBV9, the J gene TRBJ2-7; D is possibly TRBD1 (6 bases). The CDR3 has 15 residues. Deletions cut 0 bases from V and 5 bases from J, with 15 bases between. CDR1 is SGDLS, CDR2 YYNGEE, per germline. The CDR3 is CASSVGTQGPNEQYV. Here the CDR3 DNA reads TGTGCCAGCAGCGTAGGGACACAGGGCCCAAACGAGCAGTACGTC.

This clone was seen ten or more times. CDR3 coding DNA: TGCAGCGTTGGGGTCCTAGCGGGAGCCTGGGACGAGCAGTACTTC. Encoded protein: CSVGVLAGAWDEQYF. The genes are TRBV29-1 and TRBJ2-7; 10 bases match TRBD2. The CDR3 length is 15 residues. Trimming cost V 4 bases and J 5 bases; bases outside gene matches: 11. The germline gives CDR1 SQVTM, CDR2 ANQGSEA.

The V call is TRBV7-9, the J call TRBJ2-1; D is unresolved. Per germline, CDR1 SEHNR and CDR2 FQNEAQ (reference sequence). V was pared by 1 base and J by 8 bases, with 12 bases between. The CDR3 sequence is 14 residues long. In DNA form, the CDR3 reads TGTGCCAGCAGCTTAGTTCCTAGTATCGATGAGCAGTTCTTC. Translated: CASSLVPSIDEQFF.

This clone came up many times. CDR3 protein: CASSIVGGAASNQPQHF. The DNA for the CDR3 is TGTGCCAGTAGTATAGTGGGGGGGGCGGCCAGCAATCAGCCCCAGCATTTT. The rearrangement uses TRBV19 and TRBJ1-5; TRBD1 is a possible D gene (6 bases). V lost 1 base and J 1 base, leaving 14 bases between the germline ends. The germline gives CDR1 LNHDA, CDR2 SQIVND (reference sequence). The CDR3 totals 17 residues.

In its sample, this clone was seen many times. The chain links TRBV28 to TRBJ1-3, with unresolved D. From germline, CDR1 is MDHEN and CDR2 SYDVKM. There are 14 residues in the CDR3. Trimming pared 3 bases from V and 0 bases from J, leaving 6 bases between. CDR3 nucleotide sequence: TGTGCCAGCAGTTTTGGGAGCTCTGGAAACACCATATATTTT. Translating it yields CASSFGSSGNTIYF. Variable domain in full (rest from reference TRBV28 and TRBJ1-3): DVKVTQSSRYLVKRTGEKVFLECVQDMDHENMFWYRQDPGLGLRLIYFSYDVKMKEKGDIPEGYSVSREKKERFSLILESASTNQTSMYLCASSFGSSGNTIYFGEGSWLTVV.

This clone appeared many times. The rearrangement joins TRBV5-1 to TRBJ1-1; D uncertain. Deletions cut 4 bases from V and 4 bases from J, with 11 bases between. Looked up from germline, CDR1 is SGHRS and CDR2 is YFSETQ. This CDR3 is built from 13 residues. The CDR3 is CASSRDRSTEAFF. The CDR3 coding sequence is TGCGCCAGCAGCCGGGATAGAAGCACTGAAGCTTTCTTT.

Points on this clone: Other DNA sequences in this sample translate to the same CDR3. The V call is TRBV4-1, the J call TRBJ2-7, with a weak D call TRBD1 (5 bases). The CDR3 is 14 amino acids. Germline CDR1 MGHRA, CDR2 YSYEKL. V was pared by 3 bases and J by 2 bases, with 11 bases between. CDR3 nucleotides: TGCGCCAGCAGCCACTACGACAGCACCTACGAGCAGTACTTC. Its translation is CASSHYDSTYEQYF.

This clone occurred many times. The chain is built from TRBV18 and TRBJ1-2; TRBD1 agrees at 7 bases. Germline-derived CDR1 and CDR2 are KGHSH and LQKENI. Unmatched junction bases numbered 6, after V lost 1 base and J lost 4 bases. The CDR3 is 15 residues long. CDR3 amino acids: CASSPRPDRAYGYTF. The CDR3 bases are TGTGCCAGCTCACCACGGCCTGACAGGGCCTATGGCTACACCTTC.

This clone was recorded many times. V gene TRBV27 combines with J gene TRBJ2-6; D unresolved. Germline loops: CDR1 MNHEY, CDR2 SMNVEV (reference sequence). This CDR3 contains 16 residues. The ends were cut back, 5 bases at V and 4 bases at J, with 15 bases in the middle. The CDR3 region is CASSPGLGSGANVLTF. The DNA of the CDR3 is TGTGCCAGCAGTCCGGGTCTCGGTTCCGGGGCCAACGTCCTGACTTTC.

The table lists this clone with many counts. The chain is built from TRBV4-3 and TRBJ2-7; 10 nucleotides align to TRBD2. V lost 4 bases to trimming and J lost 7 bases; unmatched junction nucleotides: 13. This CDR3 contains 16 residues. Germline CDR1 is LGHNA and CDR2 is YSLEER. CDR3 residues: CASSPQWTSGTGEQYF. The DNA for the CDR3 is TGCGCCAGCAGCCCGCAGTGGACTAGCGGTACTGGGGAGCAGTACTTC.

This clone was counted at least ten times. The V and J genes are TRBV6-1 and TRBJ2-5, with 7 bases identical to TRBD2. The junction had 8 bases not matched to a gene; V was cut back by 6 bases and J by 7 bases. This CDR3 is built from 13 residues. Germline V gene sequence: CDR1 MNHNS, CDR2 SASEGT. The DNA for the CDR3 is TGTGCCAGCAGATTTACTAGCGAGGTGACCCAGTACTTC. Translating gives CASRFTSEVTQYF.

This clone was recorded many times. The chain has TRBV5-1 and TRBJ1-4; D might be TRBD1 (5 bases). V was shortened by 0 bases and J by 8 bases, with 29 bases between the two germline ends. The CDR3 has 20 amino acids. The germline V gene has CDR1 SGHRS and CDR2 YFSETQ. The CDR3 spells CASSLAPLGRWPGGGEKLFF. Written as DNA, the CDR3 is TGCGCCAGCAGCTTGGCCCCCCTGGGACGGTGGCCGGGGGGAGGAGAAAAACTGTTTTTT.

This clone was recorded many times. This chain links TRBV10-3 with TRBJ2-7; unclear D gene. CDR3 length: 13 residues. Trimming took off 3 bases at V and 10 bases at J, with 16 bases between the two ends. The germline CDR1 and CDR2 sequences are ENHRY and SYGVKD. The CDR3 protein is CAISDLGLDTQYV. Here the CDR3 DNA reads TGTGCCATCAGTGACCTCGGCCTCGACACCCAGTACGTC.

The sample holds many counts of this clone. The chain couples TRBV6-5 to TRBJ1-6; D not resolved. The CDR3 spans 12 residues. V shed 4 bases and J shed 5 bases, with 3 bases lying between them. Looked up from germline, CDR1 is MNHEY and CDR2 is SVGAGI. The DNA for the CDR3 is TGTGCCAGCAGTTCAAATAATTCACCCCTCCACTTT. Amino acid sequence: CASSSNNSPLHF.

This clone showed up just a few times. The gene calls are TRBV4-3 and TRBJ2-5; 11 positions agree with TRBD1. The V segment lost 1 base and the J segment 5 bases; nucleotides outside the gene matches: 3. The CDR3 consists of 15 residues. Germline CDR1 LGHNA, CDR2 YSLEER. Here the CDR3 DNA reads TGCGCCAGCAGCCAAGGGACAGGGGGCGTCGAGACCCAGTACTTC. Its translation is CASSQGTGGVETQYF.

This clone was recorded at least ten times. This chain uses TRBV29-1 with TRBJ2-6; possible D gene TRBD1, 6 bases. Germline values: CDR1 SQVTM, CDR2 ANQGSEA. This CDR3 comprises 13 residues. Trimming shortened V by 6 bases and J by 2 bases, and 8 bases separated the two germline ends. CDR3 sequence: CSVEGAGANVLTF. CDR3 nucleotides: TGCAGCGTAGAGGGGGCTGGGGCCAACGTCCTGACTTTC.

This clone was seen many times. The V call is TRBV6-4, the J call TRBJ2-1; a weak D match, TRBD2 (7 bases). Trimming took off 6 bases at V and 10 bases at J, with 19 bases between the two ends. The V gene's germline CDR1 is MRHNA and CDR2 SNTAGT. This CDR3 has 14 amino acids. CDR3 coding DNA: TGTGCCAGCAGCCCGGAGGGGGGGGCGGGGGAGCAGTTCTTC. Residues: CASSPEGGAGEQFF.

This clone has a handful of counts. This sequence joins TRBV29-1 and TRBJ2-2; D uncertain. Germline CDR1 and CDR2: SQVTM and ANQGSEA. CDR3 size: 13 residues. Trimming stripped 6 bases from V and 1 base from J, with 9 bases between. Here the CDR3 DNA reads TGCAGCGTCGACCGGAGGAACACCGGGGAGCTGTTTTTT. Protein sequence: CSVDRRNTGELFF.

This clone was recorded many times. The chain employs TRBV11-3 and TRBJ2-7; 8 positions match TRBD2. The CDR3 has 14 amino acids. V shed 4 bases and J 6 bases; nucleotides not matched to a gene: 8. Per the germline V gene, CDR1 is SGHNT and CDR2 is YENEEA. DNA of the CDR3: TGTGCCAGCAGCTCGGGGGGGAGTGGTGTCGAGCAGTACTTC. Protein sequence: CASSSGGSGVEQYF. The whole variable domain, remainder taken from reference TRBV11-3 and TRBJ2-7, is EAGVVQSPRYKIIEKKQPVAFWCNPISGHNTLYWYLQNLGQGPELLIRYENEEAVDDSQLPKDRFSAERLKGVDSTLKIQPAELGDSAVYLCASSSGGSGVEQYFGPGTRLTVT.